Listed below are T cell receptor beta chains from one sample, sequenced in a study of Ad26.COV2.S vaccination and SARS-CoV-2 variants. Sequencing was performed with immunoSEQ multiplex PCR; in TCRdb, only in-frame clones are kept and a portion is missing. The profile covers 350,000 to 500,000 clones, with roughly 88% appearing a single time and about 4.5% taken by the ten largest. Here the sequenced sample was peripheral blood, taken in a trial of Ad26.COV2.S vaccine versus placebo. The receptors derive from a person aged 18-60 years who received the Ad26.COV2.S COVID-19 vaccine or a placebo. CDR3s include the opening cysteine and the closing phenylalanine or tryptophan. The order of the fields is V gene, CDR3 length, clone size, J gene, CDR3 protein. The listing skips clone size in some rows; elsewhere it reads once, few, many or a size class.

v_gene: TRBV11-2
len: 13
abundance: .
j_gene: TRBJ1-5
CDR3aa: CASSLARNQPQHF

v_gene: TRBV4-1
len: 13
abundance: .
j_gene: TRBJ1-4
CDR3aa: CASSQEGFEKLFF

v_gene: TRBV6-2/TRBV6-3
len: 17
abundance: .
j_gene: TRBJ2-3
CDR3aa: CASSPGFRLAKTNTQYF

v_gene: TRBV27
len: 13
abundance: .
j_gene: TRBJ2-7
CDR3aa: CASSLNRIGEQYF

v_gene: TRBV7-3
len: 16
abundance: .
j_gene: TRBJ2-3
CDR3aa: CASSLSYHRSTDTQYF

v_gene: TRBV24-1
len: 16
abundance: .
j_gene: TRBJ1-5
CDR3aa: CATSDPGTGVDQPQHF

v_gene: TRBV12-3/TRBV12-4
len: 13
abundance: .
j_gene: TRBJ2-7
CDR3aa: CASSLGTLNEQYF

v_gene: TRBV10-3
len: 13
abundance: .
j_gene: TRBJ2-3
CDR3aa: CAISGQSTDTQYF

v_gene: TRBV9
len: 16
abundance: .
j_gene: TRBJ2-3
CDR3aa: CASSVAISGLAVKQYF

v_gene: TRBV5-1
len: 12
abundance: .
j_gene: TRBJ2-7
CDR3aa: CASSRDSYEQYF

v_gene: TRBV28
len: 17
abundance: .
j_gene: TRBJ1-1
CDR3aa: CASRLIRGTGVQIEAFF

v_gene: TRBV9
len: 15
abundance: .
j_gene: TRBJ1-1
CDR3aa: CASTQDATGRTEAFF

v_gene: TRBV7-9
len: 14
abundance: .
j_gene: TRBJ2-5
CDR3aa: CASSLDIMGGTQYF

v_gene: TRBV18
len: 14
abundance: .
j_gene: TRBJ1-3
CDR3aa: CASSHSNSGNTIYF

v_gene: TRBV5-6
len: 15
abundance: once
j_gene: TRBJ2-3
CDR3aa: CASSLRDRGTDTQYF

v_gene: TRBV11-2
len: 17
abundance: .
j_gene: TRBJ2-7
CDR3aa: CASSLGWGRGSSYEQYF

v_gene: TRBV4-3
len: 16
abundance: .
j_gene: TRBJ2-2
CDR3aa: CASSQRTNIQAGELFF

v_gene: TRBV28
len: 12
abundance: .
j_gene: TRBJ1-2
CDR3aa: CASSLSAGGYTF

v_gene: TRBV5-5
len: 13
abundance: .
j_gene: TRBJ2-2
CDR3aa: CASSPDGTGELFF

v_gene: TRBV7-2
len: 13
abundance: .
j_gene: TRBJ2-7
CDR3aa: CASSIQGPYEQYF

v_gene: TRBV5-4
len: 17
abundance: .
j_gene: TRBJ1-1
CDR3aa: CASSTRGYWREGTEAFF

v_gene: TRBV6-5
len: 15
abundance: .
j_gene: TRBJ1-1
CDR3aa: CASSYLQGIGTEAFF

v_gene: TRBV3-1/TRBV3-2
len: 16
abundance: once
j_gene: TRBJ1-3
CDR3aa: CASSQGGQLSGNTIYF

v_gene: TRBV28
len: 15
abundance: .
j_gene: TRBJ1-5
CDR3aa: CASSQGGIRNQPQHF

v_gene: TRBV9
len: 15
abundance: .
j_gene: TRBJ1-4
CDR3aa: CASSPLGAANEKLFF

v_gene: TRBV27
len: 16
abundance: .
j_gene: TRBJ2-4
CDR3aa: CASSLSKADVRDPQYF

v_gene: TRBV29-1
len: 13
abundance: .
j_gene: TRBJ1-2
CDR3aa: CSVLRGEGYGYTF

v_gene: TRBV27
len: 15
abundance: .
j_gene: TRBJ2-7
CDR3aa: CASSLKKAGIYEQYF

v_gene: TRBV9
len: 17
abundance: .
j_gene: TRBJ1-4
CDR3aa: CASSVGGGEGRNEKLFF

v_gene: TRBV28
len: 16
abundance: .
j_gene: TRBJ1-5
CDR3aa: CASSPGSFHSNQPQHF

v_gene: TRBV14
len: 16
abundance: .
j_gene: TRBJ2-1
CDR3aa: CASSQQGFSPYNEQFF

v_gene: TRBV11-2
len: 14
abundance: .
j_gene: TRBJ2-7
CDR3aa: CASSPAGTAYEQYF

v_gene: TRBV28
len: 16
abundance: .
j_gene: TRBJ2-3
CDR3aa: CASSPGTSGSGYTQYF

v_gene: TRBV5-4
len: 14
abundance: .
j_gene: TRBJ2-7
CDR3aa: CASSFDSVGYEQYF

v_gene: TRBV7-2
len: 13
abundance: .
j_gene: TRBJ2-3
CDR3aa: CASSLPSTDTQYF

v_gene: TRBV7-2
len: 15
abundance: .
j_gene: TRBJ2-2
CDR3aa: CASSLTGQATGELFF

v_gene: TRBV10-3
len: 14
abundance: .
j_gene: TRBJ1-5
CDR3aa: CAIRGGNSNQPQHF

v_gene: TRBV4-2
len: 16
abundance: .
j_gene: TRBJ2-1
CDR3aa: CASSQEVLAGGNEQFF

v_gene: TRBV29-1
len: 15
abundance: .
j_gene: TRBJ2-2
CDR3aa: CSVDAGTGFTGELFF

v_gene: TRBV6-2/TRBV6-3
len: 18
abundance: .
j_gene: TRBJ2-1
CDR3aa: CASSYATSGRIAYNEQFF

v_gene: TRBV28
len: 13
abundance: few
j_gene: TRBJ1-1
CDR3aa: CASRLGGGTEAFF